This record covers a single T cell receptor beta chain. This sample is part of a study of blood T cells in healthy people across ages. About the study: Template switching picked up about one barcoded beta molecule for each two T cells.

Primers used in a second PCR of roughly 7 to 12 cycles were a sample-barcoded 5' primer and a J-beta primer mix. A template-switch adaptor containing 12 random nucleotides labeled each cDNA molecule. Every individual sample yielded 3 million or more paired-end reads (each containing CDR3). TCRdb reprocessed the 5' RACE reads via MiXCR and lists one record per CDR3 protein. The sample lists roughly 1.4 million distinct CDR3 sequences, 59% occurring once. Donors were systemically healthy Caucasian individuals from Russia aged about 6 to 95 years. Germline CDR1 is LGHNA and CDR2 is YNFKEQ. V was clipped by 0 bases and J by 4 bases, with 13 bases between them. This CDR3 spans 16 amino acids.

The rearrangement joins TRBV4-2 to TRBJ1-5; TRBD1 might be the D (6 bases). This clonotype originated in a man younger than 35 in good health. Source material: blood. The CDR3 DNA reads TGTGCCAGCAGCCAAGATCCGGGACAAGGGAATCAGCCCCAGCATTTT. Encoded protein: CASSQDPGQGNQPQHF.